This T cell receptor beta chain emerged from a study of blood T cell repertoires in COVID-19. Study-wide context: Sites in the United States, Italy and Spain provided acute and convalescent COVID-19 samples.

The data were produced by immunoSEQ multiplex PCR, yet TCRdb's version contains in-frame clones alone and is incomplete. The table lists 150,000 to 200,000 clones, around 83% of them singletons. The trim removed 11 bases at V and 0 bases at J, leaving 4 bases unmatched. The CDR3 loop spans 13 amino acids. From germline, CDR1 is MNHNY and CDR2 SVGAGI (reference sequence). This receptor was identified in a woman aged 70 to 79 with COVID-19, enrolled during active disease. Sequenced input: peripheral blood. This sequence joins TRBV6-6 and TRBJ2-1, with 7 bases aligning to TRBD2. Here the CDR3 reads CAGGGGSYNEQFF. The CDR3 DNA is TGTGCCGGAGGCGGGGGCTCCTACAATGAGCAGTTCTTC.